These T cell receptor beta chains were read from a single sample in a study of blood T cell repertoires in COVID-19. Sequenced by immunoSEQ multiplex PCR; TCRdb stores in-frame clones only, minus some. The sample shows 100,000 to 150,000 clones, 85% to 90% of them seen only once. Sequenced: peripheral blood. Source of these receptors: a woman over 75 with acute or convalescent COVID-19. Both conserved end residues are part of each CDR3. Size values are once, few and many counts, or a class for expanded clones, and some rows have none.

>TRBV7-8|NA
CASSSLRLAGQGAYEQYF
>TRBV9|NA
CASSVGSSDTQYF
>TRBV2|NA
CASSTGGLNTEAFF
>TRBV5-1|NA
CASSLAGQDPEPQHF
>TRBV7-3|NA
CASSLKPDTEAFF
>TRBV18|once
CASSPSLDSSEQFF
>TRBV7-3|NA
CASSLTSGETQYF
>TRBV19|NA
CASKGPYGYTF
>TRBV27|NA
CASSWTGASSPLHF
>TRBV27|once
CASSLLGRGPVGNTEAFF
>TRBV19|NA
CASSTQGNEKLFF
>TRBV18|once
CASSPLNRDYGYTF
>TRBV18|NA
CASSLNQGYEQYF
>TRBV19|NA
CASSLWGRRNYGYTF
>TRBV5-1|NA
CASSGGSGQPQHF
>TRBV7-8|NA
CASSFIASENQPQHF
>TRBV4-3|NA
CASSQQPTANTEAFF
>TRBV11-2|once
CASSLREDTEAFF
>TRBV7-3|NA
CASSSLGGITGELFF
>TRBV7-9|NA
CASSLQRVGTDTQYF
>TRBV7-2|NA
CASSIGGTYNTGELFF
>TRBV9|NA
CASSLSNRGEAFF
>TRBV12-3/TRBV12-4|NA
CASSQSSSYEQYF
>TRBV20-1|NA
CSASVRGNQPQHF
>TRBV7-6|NA
CASSLSTGQGNEQFF
>TRBV6-6|NA
CASSLGTPQETQYF
>TRBV4-1|NA
CASSQGPPGGLRNTIYF
>TRBV5-1|NA
CASSLNGGLSSGNTIYF
>TRBV25-1|NA
CASSGSTGPHGYTF